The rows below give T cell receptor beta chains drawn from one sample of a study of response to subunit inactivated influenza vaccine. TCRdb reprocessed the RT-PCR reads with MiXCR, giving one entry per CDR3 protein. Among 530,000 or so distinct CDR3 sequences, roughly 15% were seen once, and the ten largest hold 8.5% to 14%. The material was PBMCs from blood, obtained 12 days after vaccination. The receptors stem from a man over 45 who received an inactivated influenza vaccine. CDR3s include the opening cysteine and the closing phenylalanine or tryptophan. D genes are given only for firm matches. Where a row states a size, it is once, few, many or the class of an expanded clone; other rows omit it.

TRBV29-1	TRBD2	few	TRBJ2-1	TGCAGCGTTGCGAGCGGGAGGGCCAATGAGCAGTTCTTC	CSVASGRANEQFF
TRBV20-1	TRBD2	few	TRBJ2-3	TGCAGTGCTAGAGATCTTAGCGGGCTACCAGATACGCAGTATTTT	CSARDLSGLPDTQYF
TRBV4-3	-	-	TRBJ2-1	TGCGCCAGCAGCCAAGATGGTCGGGGGAGCTCCTACAATGAGCAGTTCTTC	CASSQDGRGSSYNEQFF
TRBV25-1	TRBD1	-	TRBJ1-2	TGTGCCAGCAGTGAGTACAGGGGCGGCTACACCTTC	CASSEYRGGYTF
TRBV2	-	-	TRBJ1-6	TGTGCCAGCAGGGAACAGGGTGTGACCCTCCACTTT	CASREQGVTLHF
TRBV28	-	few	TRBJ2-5	TGTGCCAGCAGCCGGGGACCCAACGAAGAGACCCAGTACTTC	CASSRGPNEETQYF
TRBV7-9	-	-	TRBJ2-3	TGTGCCAGCAGCGCCCATAGCGGAGGAAGCACAGATACGCAGTATTTT	CASSAHSGGSTDTQYF
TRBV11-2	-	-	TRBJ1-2	TGTGCCATCCCGGTCGGGACCTACCCCTATGGCTACACCTTC	CAIPVGTYPYGYTF
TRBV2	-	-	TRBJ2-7	TGTGCCAGCTCGGCGACAGACCCCTACGAGCAGTACTTC	CASSATDPYEQYF
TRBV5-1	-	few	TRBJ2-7	TGCGCCAGCAGCTTGGCCGCCGGGACCTCCTACGAGCAGTACTTC	CASSLAAGTSYEQYF
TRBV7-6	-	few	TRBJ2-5	TGTGCCAGCAGCTTAACCCCCCAAACCGAACAAGAGACCCAGTACTTC	CASSLTPQTEQETQYF
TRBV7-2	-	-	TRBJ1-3	TGTGCCAGCAGCTTAGTGGGTTTTACTGGAAACACCATATATTTT	CASSLVGFTGNTIYF
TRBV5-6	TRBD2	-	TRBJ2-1	TGTGCCAGCAGCACGGGGGGGGACTGGCAGTTCTTC	CASSTGGDWQFF
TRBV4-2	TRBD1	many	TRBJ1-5	TGTGCCAGCAGCCGGGGACAGGGGAGGGATCAGCCCCAGCATTTT	CASSRGQGRDQPQHF
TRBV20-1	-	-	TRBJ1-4	TGCAGTGCTAATGGGGAAGGTGAAAAACTGTTTTTT	CSANGEGEKLFF
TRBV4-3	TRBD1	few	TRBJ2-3	TGCGCCAGCAGCCAAGAATTCCTGGGACAGACCACAGATACGCAGTATTTT	CASSQEFLGQTTDTQYF
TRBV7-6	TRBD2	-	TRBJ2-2	TGTGCCAGCAGCCAGTCGCGGGGGGCCGGGGAGCTGTTTTTT	CASSQSRGAGELFF
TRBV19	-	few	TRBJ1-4	TGTGCCAGTAGTTTCTCAGGGGTCGGAGATGAAAAACTGTTTTTT	CASSFSGVGDEKLFF
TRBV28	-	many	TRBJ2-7	TGTGCCAGCAGCCCTACGGCGAGGGTCGGATACGAGCAGTACTTC	CASSPTARVGYEQYF
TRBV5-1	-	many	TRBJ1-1	TGCGCCAGCAGCTTGGCCAAAGGGGGTTACACTGAAGCTTTCTTT	CASSLAKGGYTEAFF
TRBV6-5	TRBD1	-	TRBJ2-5	TGTGCCAGCAGTCACAAAAGGGGGCGGGAGACCCAGTACTTC	CASSHKRGRETQYF
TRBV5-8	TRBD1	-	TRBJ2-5	TGTGCCAGCAGCCTAATACCGGGACAGCAAGAGACCCAGTACTTC	CASSLIPGQQETQYF
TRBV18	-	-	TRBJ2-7	TGTGCCAGCTCTGTCGGATCCGGCCAGGCCTACGAGCAGTACTTC	CASSVGSGQAYEQYF
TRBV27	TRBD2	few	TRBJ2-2	TGTGCCAGCAGTTCCCCGGGACTAGCGGGAGGCATTGTCGGGGAGCTGTTTTTT	CASSSPGLAGGIVGELFF
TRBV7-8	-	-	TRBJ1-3	TGTGCCAGCAGCTTAGCGGGGGGGCCACGCTCTGGAAACACCATATATTTT	CASSLAGGPRSGNTIYF
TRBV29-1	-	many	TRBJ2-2	TGCAGCGTTGACCTCGCAGGAAACACCGGGGAGCTGTTTTTT	CSVDLAGNTGELFF
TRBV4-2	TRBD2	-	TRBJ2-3	TGTGCCAGCAGCTACGGACTAGCGGGGCACTCTAGCACAGATACGCAGTATTTT	CASSYGLAGHSSTDTQYF
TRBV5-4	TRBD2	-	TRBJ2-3	TGTGCCAGCAGATCGCCCGGGACTAGTGGAGATACGCAGTATTTT	CASRSPGTSGDTQYF
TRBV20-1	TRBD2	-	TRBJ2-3	TGCAGTGCTAGAGATCCCAGCGGGGGGGGACCAGATACGCAGTATTTT	CSARDPSGGGPDTQYF
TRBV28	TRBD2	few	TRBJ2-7	TGTGCCAGTCACGGGGGGAGATCGTACGAGCAGTACTTC	CASHGGRSYEQYF